This TCR beta chain was retrieved from a study of Tregs in tolerant kidney transplant recipients. This clone was counted a single time. What it binds is not known. Whole-study findings and limits: Expanding Tregs on activated donor B cells appeared to best identify donor-specific TCRbeta clones. Biological reproducibility was not directly addressed, but technical replication error appeared minimal. Validation in larger populations is needed because few patients were studied.

Sequencing used immunoSEQ multiplex PCR; TCRdb keeps in-frame clones, though not all of them. The sample lists 85,000 to 95,000 clones, more than 90% occurring once. CDR1 is MNHEY and CDR2 is SMNVEV in the germline V gene (reference sequence). V dropped 3 bases and J dropped 4; count of bases not matched to a gene: 4. The CDR3 consists of 14 residues. The gene calls are TRBV27 and TRBJ2-7; 9 bases are shared with TRBD1. The sequenced material came from CD8+ T cells from blood. The sequence came from a human donor in good health. The CDR3 nucleotides read TGTGCCAGCAGTTTCGGGACAGGGCAATACGAGCAGTACTTC. As protein: CASSFGTGQYEQYF.